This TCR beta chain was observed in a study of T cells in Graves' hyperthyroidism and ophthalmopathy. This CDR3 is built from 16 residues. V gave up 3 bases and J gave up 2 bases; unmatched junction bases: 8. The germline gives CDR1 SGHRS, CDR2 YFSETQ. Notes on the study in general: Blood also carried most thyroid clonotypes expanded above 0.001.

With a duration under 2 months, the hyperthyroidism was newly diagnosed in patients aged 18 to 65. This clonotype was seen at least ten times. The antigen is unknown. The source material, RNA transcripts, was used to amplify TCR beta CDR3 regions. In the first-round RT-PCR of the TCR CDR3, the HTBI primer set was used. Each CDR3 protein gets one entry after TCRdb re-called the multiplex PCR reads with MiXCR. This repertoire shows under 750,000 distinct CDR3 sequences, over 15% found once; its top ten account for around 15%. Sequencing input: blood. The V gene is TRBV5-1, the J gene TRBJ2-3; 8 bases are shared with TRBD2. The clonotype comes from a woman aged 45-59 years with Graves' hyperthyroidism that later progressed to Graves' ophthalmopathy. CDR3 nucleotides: TGCGCCAGCAGCTCCGGACTAGCAGGGGACACAGATACGCAGTATTTT. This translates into CASSSGLAGDTDTQYF.